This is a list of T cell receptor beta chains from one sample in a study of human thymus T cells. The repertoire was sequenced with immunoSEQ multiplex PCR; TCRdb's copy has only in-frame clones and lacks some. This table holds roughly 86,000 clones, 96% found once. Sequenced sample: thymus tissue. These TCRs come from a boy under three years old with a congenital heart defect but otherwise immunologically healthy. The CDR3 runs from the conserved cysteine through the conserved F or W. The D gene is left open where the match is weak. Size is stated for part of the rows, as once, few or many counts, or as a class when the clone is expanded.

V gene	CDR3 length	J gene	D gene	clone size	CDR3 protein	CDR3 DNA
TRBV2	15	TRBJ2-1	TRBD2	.	CASSESGLLYNEQFF	TGTGCCAGCAGCGAGTCGGGACTACTCTACAATGAGCAGTTCTTC
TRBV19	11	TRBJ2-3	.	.	CASSRSDTQYF	TGTGCCAGTAGTAGGTCAGATACGCAGTATTTT
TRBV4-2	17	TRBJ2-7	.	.	CASSQEGHDGSSYEQYF	TGTGCCAGCAGCCAAGAAGGTCACGATGGGAGCTCCTACGAGCAGTACTTC
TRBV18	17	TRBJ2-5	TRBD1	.	CASSPRDRAGIQETQYF	TGTGCCAGCTCTCCCCGGGACAGGGCTGGTATCCAAGAGACCCAGTACTTC
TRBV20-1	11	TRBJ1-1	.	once	CSDNGDTEAFF	TGCAGTGACAACGGGGACACTGAAGCTTTCTTT
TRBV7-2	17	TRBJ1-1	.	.	CASSVEGPASWSTEAFF	TGTGCCAGCAGCGTTGAGGGCCCCGCCAGCTGGAGCACTGAAGCTTTCTTT
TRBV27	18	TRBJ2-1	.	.	CASAMFGGPLMYDNEQFF	TGTGCCAGCGCAATGTTCGGGGGCCCTCTTATGTACGACAATGAGCAGTTCTTC
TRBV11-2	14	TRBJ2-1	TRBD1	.	CASSLGTGYNEQFF	TGTGCCAGCAGCTTAGGGACAGGGTACAATGAGCAGTTCTTC
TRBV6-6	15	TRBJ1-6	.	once	CASSTGRRYNSPLHF	TGTGCCAGCAGTACCGGTCGCAGGTATAATTCACCCCTCCACTTT
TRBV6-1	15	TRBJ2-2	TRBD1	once	CASVGGQGNTGELFF	TGTGCCAGCGTGGGTGGACAGGGAAACACCGGGGAGCTGTTTTTT
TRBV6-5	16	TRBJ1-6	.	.	CASSYSSQGVNSPLHF	TGTGCCAGCAGTTACTCATCACAGGGAGTAAATTCACCCCTCCACTTT
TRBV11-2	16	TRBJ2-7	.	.	CASSLHQAGISYEQYF	TGTGCCAGCAGTCTCCACCAGGCGGGGATTTCCTACGAGCAGTACTTC
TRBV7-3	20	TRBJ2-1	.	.	CASSLGIPDGPFRSYNEQFF	TGTGCCAGCAGCTTAGGTATTCCGGACGGTCCCTTCAGGTCCTACAATGAGCAGTTCTTC
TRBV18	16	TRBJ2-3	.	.	CASSPPIEPSTDTQYF	TGTGCCAGCTCACCACCGATCGAGCCTAGCACAGATACGCAGTATTTT